These 18 T cell receptor beta chains share one sample of origin, sequenced in a study of shared clonotypes between healthy human individuals. Sequenced by immunoSEQ multiplex PCR; TCRdb stores in-frame clones only, minus some. Of 2 million to 2.5 million clones in the sample, approximately 93% are singletons; the top ten hold approximately 0.4%. Sequences were obtained from naive CD4+ T cells from PBMCs. Subset given: CD45RA+ positively selected. The source is a man aged 18 to 35 in good health. Some clones in this sample may be carry-over from other donors' samples.

This chain connects TRBV5-1 to TRBJ1-1, with a weak D call TRBD1 (5 bases). Between the trimmed V and J ends, which lost 4 bases and 2 bases, there was a span of 12 bases. Germline lookup yields CDR1 SGHRS and CDR2 YFSETQ. This CDR3 is 14 amino acids long. The CDR3 sequence: CASSADSYNTEAFF. The CDR3 coding sequence is TGCGCCAGCAGCGCTGACAGCTATAACACTGAAGCTTTCTTT.

About this clone: One junction end disagrees with the germline gene, perhaps due to a read error. The chain recombines TRBV10-3 with TRBJ2-2; TRBD2 is a possible D gene (7 bases). Per germline, CDR1 ENHRY and CDR2 SYGVKD. The CDR3 covers 13 residues. Written as DNA, the CDR3 is TGCGCGGTGGGGGGGCAGAACACCGGGGAGCTGTTTTTT. Its translation: CAVGGQNTGELFF.

This clone has just one count. V is TRBV29-1 and J is TRBJ2-5, with D possibly being TRBD1 (5 bases). This CDR3 comprises 13 residues. Germline V lookup: CDR1 SQVTM, CDR2 ANQGSEA. Trimming took off 7 bases at V and 4 bases at J, with 16 bases between the two ends. CDR3 residues: CSARQTTGETQYF. The CDR3 DNA is TGCAGCGCGAGACAGACAACCGGAGAGACCCAGTACTTC.

This clone occurred once. The chain links TRBV7-2 to TRBJ2-5; weak D call: TRBD2 (6 bases). Looked up from germline, CDR1 is SGHTA and CDR2 is FQGNSA. CDR3 length: 16 amino acids. V dropped 6 bases and J dropped 0 bases, with 17 bases sitting between them. CDR3 sequence: CASRWGEFGYQETQYF. DNA for the CDR3: TGTGCCAGCAGGTGGGGGGAGTTTGGGTACCAAGAGACCCAGTACTTC.

This clone is a singleton in its sample. An end of the junction differs from the germline gene, which may be a read error. Other DNA sequences in this sample translate to the same CDR3. The chain links TRBV2 to TRBJ2-5, with D hard to call. CDR3 length: 9 amino acids. The germline V gene encodes CDR1 SNHLY and CDR2 FYNNEI. CDR3 residues: CASGETQYF. As DNA, the CDR3 is TGTGCCAGCGGTGAGACCCAGTACTTC.

The chain carries TRBV5-4 and TRBJ2-7; D not resolved. V was clipped by 1 base and J by 0 bases, with 5 bases between them. Germline CDR1 is SGHNT and CDR2 is YYREEE (reference sequence). This CDR3 spans 13 amino acids. The CDR3 spells CASSLSNSYEQYF. The CDR3 nucleotides are TGTGCCAGCAGCTTGTCTAACTCCTACGAGCAGTACTTC.

The chain is built from TRBV28 and TRBJ1-2, with 7 positions matching TRBD1. The V gene end was trimmed by 2 bases and the J gene end by 4 bases; junction bases not matched to a gene: 13. Germline-derived CDR1 and CDR2 are MDHEN and SYDVKM. This CDR3 comprises 17 residues. CDR3 sequence (DNA): TGTGCCAGCAGTTTAGAGGGGGCGGAGGGCAACTCCTATGGCTACACCTTC. Translation: CASSLEGAEGNSYGYTF.

V usage is TRBV4-1 and J usage is TRBJ1-5, with D unresolved. V was shortened by 1 base and J by 0 bases, with 7 bases between the two germline ends. CDR1 is MGHRA, CDR2 YSYEKL, per germline. CDR3 length: 15 residues. CDR3 loop: CASSQGLLSNQPQHF. CDR3 DNA: TGCGCCAGCAGCCAAGGACTTCTTAGCAATCAGCCCCAGCATTTT.

Only one count was recorded for this clone. V gene TRBV5-1 combines with J gene TRBJ2-7; 8 bases agree with TRBD1. Trimming removed 0 bases from V and 5 bases from J; junction bases left unmatched: 10. The length of the CDR3 is 16 residues. CDR1 is SGHRS and CDR2 is YFSETQ in the germline V gene. CDR3 region: CASSLAYRGDDNEQYF. The CDR3 DNA sequence: TGCGCCAGCAGCTTGGCCTACAGGGGGGATGATAACGAGCAGTACTTC.

This chain links TRBV4-1 with TRBJ1-1; no clear D. This CDR3 comprises 14 residues. Trimming cost V 1 base and J 0 bases, with 6 bases left between them. CDR1 and CDR2 (germline): MGHRA, YSYEKL. The CDR3 is CASSQVQLNTEAFF. The DNA of the CDR3 is TGCGCCAGCAGCCAAGTACAGTTGAACACTGAAGCTTTCTTT.

The count of this clone is one. The rearrangement joins TRBV6-1 to TRBJ2-2, with D tentatively TRBD1 (5 bases). The germline V gene encodes CDR1 MNHNS and CDR2 SASEGT. The CDR3 is 14 amino acids. Trimming removed 4 bases at V and 2 bases at J, with 8 bases between. CDR3 nucleotides: TGTGCCAGCAGTGTGACAGTAAACACCGGGGAGCTGTTTTTT. This codes for CASSVTVNTGELFF.

The chain recombines TRBV5-4 with TRBJ2-5; maybe TRBD2 (5 bases). The germline V and J ends were trimmed by 3 bases and 1 base, with 16 bases remaining between them. CDR3 length: 16 amino acids. The germline gives CDR1 SGHNT, CDR2 YYREEE (reference sequence). CDR3 protein: CASSSPEVTVQETQYF. Here the CDR3 DNA reads TGTGCCAGCAGCTCGCCGGAGGTAACGGTCCAAGAGACCCAGTACTTC.

This clone was recorded only once. V is TRBV7-9 and J is TRBJ2-2, with a tentative D call TRBD2 (6 bases). Germline V CDR1 and CDR2: SEHNR, FQNEAQ (reference sequence). V was shortened by 5 bases and J by 0 bases, with 13 bases between the two germline ends. The CDR3 is made up of 16 amino acids. CDR3 residues: CASSKSRDSNTGELFF. The DNA of the CDR3 is TGTGCCAGCAGCAAGTCTCGGGACTCGAACACCGGGGAGCTGTTTTTT.

The chain links TRBV6-1 to TRBJ1-2; D is perhaps TRBD1 (5 bases). Deletions cut 7 bases from V and 2 bases from J, with 17 bases between. CDR1 MNHNS and CDR2 SASEGT come from the germline V gene. This CDR3 is built from 15 residues. The CDR3 nucleotides are TGTGCCAGCATTCAGGACGGGAGGGGAAACTATGGCTACACCTTC. It is translated as CASIQDGRGNYGYTF.

The chain uses TRBV7-2 and TRBJ2-5, with unresolved D. Trimming took off 5 bases at V and 1 base at J, with 14 bases between the two ends. From germline, CDR1 is SGHTA and CDR2 FQGNSA. The CDR3 is 15 amino acids. The CDR3 loop is CASSTGWAAQETQYF. DNA for the CDR3: TGTGCCAGCAGCACCGGGTGGGCGGCCCAAGAGACCCAGTACTTC.

In the case of this clone: The identical CDR3 is also encoded by other nucleotide sequences in the sample. The chain couples TRBV28 to TRBJ1-2, with 8 bases matching TRBD1. Germline loops: CDR1 MDHEN, CDR2 SYDVKM. The CDR3 runs 13 residues. V trimming: 6 bases; J trimming: 4 bases; junction bases outside the gene matches: 4. Here the CDR3 DNA reads TGTGCCAGCAGCTCCGACAGGGGCTATGGCTACACCTTC. Protein sequence: CASSSDRGYGYTF.

This chain connects TRBV18 to TRBJ2-3; D not certain. CDR3 length: 14 residues. Germline CDR1 and CDR2: KGHSH and LQKENI. With 2 bases removed from V and 3 bases from J, the gap between germline ends came to 9 bases. CDR3 coding DNA: TGTGCCAGCTCACCAGGACGGACGACAGATACGCAGTATTTT. Translated: CASSPGRTTDTQYF.

V is TRBV4-2 and J is TRBJ1-2; D is ambiguous. The germline gives CDR1 LGHNA, CDR2 YNFKEQ. The V and J ends lost 0 bases and 3 bases respectively, with 14 bases between them. CDR3 length equals 16 residues. The CDR3 bases are TGTGCCAGCAGCCAAGACTCTTTAGGGAGGGACTATGGCTACACCTTC. It specifies CASSQDSLGRDYGYTF.